This T cell receptor beta chain is drawn from a study of T cells in Graves' hyperthyroidism and ophthalmopathy (dated by TCRdb to the late 2010s). In the study overall: Peripheral blood samples were taken at initial diagnosis, before any treatment was given. To identify distinguishing TCR V-J signatures, a discovery cohort of 90 to 100 patients was used, comprising 40 to 45 with Graves' ophthalmopathy and around 60 with stable Graves' hyperthyroidism. An independent validation cohort of 18 to 20 hyperthyroidism patients and more than 15 patients who later progressed to ophthalmopathy tested prospective prediction of ophthalmopathy. The roughly 91 discovery patients were randomly divided into training and test sets at a 7:3 ratio. In addition, the study compared T-cell repertoires in thyroid tissue and in blood from over 5 Graves' hyperthyroidism patients. Once sampling was done, hyperthyroidism patients were given methimazole at a starting dose of 30 mg daily, whereas ophthalmopathy patients were given high-dose intravenous methylprednisolone. According to the paper, TCR Vbeta CDR3 sequencing was carried out on some 140 peripheral blood samples, which came from fewer than 50 ophthalmopathy, 75 or so hyperthyroidism and roughly 17 progressor patients.

What the research found in general, with its limitations: Most expanded thyroid clonotypes (frequency above 0.001) were also detected in blood, a finding suggesting that blood repertoires may reflect thyroid immune responses. During validation, the model predicted progression to ophthalmopathy a median of roughly six months ahead of onset, with 60% to 71% sensitivity and under 85% specificity. A model built on a 13 V-J signature distinguished ophthalmopathy from stable hyperthyroidism, reaching roughly 88% sensitivity and under 84% specificity in cross-validation and 80%/75% in testing. No statistical method was used to set the sample size in advance, and investigators knew the group allocation.

Compared with germline, V lacks 6 bases and J lacks 1 base; bases without a gene match: 5. CDR3 length: 14 amino acids, cysteine to phenylalanine. CDR3 DNA is the only sequence kept; it has 42 bases, read in frame from the first base. The germline V gene yields ENHRY for CDR1 and SYGVKD for CDR2. The TCR beta CDR3 regions were amplified from the RNA transcripts. A first-round RT-PCR of the TCR CDR3 used the HTBI primer set with the Qiagen OneStep RT-PCR kit. A second multiplex PCR round built the libraries, followed by size selection and purification. Libraries were sequenced paired-end with 100 bp reads on an Illumina HiSeq2000. The source study handled its data this way. Raw data were processed with SOAPnuke, discarding reads with adapters, uncalled bases, mean Phred below 15, or no exact constant-primer or identifier match. COPE v1.2.5 was used to merge high-quality paired reads, and clonotypes were defined as unique nucleotide sequences. MiTCR v1.1 was used to align the clonotypes against IMGT TRBV, TRBD and TRBJ reference segments. The analysis included only V-J combinations with a frequency above 0.0001, which together covered 99% to 99.2% of the repertoires. The TCS score was defined as F50 (clonal expansion) divided by E x V (chaos), with BLOSUM62-based TCRdist calculated between CDR3 peptides within each V-J. Welch's t-statistics and random forest reduced roughly 530 V-J features to around 14, which were used in a naive Bayes classifier (R e1071). The Morisita-Horn index was used to measure how similar the thyroid and blood repertoires were. TCRdb passed the public sequencing reads through fastp at Q25 and MiXCR, retaining productive beta sequences. Rows matching on CDR3 protein sequence are summarized as one entry with the most common DNA and genes. It is TCRdb's table, rather than the study itself, that gives the V and J calls and clone size. This sample gives about 680,000 distinct CDR3 sequences in total; around 40% of them show up just once. Of the sample, 31% falls within the top ten clones.

This clonotype was seen many times. Its antigen target is currently unknown. Nothing much larger sits one base from this clone, and base qualities are not available. Stable Graves' hyperthyroidism was defined as no progression to ophthalmopathy during 18 months of follow-up. Hyperthyroidism patients were aged 18 to 65 years and newly diagnosed, with disease duration of less than 2 months. Patients with uncontrolled infections, other autoimmune diseases, pregnancy or lactation were excluded. Diagnoses were based on clinical symptoms, serum thyroxine and TRAb, thyroid ultrasound and orbital computed tomography. PBMCs were separated from roughly 9.6 ml of fresh peripheral blood using Ficoll-Paque density gradient centrifugation. Total RNA was extracted with Trizol reagent, and quality was checked on an Agilent 2100 Bioanalyzer.

The receptor chain draws on TRBV10-3 and TRBJ2-7; 8 bases in the middle match TRBD1. The source is a woman in her 40s with Graves' hyperthyroidism. Material for sequencing was blood. The DNA reads TGTGCCATCAGCCGGGACAGGTTATCCTACGAGCAGTACTTC. This codes for CAISRDRLSYEQYF.